A single sample is the source of the 6 T cell receptor beta chains below, sequenced in a study of OX40 agonist ivuxolimab in advanced cancers. Sequencing used immunoSEQ multiplex PCR; TCRdb keeps in-frame clones, though not all of them. This table has roughly 64,000 clones, roughly four fifths appearing once. Sequencing used CD4+ or CD8+ T cells sorted from blood, obtained in a trial of the OX40 agonist ivuxolimab. These receptors came from an adult with an advanced solid tumor such as melanoma, head and neck, liver or kidney cancer.

J is TRBJ1-1 and V is TRBV6-1, with no clear D. The CDR3 contains 14 residues. Germline V gene data show CDR1 as MNHNS and CDR2 as SASEGT. The V end was cut by 7 bases, the J end by 3 bases, with 15 bases between. Here the CDR3 DNA reads TGTGCCAGCAAGGAGCCACCAAGGGACACTGAAGCTTTCTTT. It yields the protein CASKEPPRDTEAFF.

V gene TRBV7-9 combines with J gene TRBJ2-7; perhaps TRBD1 as D (5 bases). The CDR3 is 13 residues long. Trimming took 5 bases from V and 3 from J, leaving 11 bases between them. In germline, CDR1 is SEHNR, CDR2 FQNEAQ (reference sequence). CDR3 sequence (DNA): TGTGCCAGCAGCGCCAGGGCCCTCTACGAGCAGTACTTC. It encodes CASSARALYEQYF.

This chain joins TRBV7-2 and TRBJ1-1; 7 positions match TRBD1. V was clipped by 6 bases and J by 2 bases; unmatched bases: 6. The CDR3 totals 14 residues. The germline V gene encodes CDR1 SGHTA and CDR2 FQGNSA. As DNA, the CDR3 is TGTGCCAGCAGATTGGACAGGATAAACACTGAAGCTTTCTTT. This sequence encodes CASRLDRINTEAFF. Together with reference TRBV7-2 and TRBJ1-1, the CDR3 gives the full variable domain: GAGVSQSPSNKVTEKGKDVELRCDPISGHTALYWYRQSLGQGLEFLIYFQGNSAPDKSGLPSDRFSAERTGGSVSTLTIQRTQQEDSAVYLCASRLDRINTEAFFGQGTRLTVV.

This clone was seen a single time. CDR3 region: CASSVGGRAADTQYF. The CDR3 DNA reads TGTGCCAGCAGCGTCGGAGGGCGGGCAGCAGATACGCAGTATTTT. This chain connects TRBV9 to TRBJ2-3, with D tentatively TRBD2 (6 bases). This CDR3 comprises 15 residues. V was clipped by 2 bases and J by 4 bases, with 14 bases between them. Germline V gene lookup returns CDR1 SGDLS and CDR2 YYNGEE.

The V call is TRBV19, the J call TRBJ2-1, with D unclear. The V end lost 3 bases, the J end lost 0 bases, and 9 bases lay between the germline ends. Looked up from germline, CDR1 is LNHDA and CDR2 is SQIVND (reference sequence). The CDR3 has 15 residues. The CDR3 DNA follows: TGTGCCAGTAGTATTCTGTGGGGCTCCTACAATGAGCAGTTCTTC. This sequence encodes CASSILWGSYNEQFF.

The gene calls are TRBV5-8 and TRBJ1-1; 9 bases map to TRBD1. V was clipped by 4 bases and J by 0 bases; unmatched bases: 10. There are 17 residues in the CDR3. CDR1 and CDR2 (germline): SGHTS, YDEGEE. CDR3 sequence (DNA): TGTGCCAGCAGCCTAGGGACAGGGAGCCTGGTGAACACTGAAGCTTTCTTT. Protein: CASSLGTGSLVNTEAFF.